This T cell receptor beta chain was sequenced during a study of blood T cells in healthy people across ages. Notes on the study in general: Naive T cell percentage by flow cytometry tracked strongly with beta diversity. Naive CD4+ cells and diversity were both higher in long-lived donors than in aged donors.

A second PCR of 7 to 11 cycles used a sample-barcoded 5' primer and a J-beta primer mix. Each CDR3 protein gets one entry after TCRdb re-called the 5' RACE reads with MiXCR. The data contain about 730,000 distinct CDR3 sequences, 43% of them seen just once; the ten biggest clones take up roughly 20%. There are a few counts of this clonotype. What it binds is not known. Germline trimming cut 4 bases from V and 4 bases from J; bases unmatched to any gene: 2. CDR3 length: 15 residues. CDR1 is KGHDR, CDR2 SFDVKD, per germline. Specimen: blood. This clonotype was sampled from a woman aged 55-70 years in good health. The rearrangement joins TRBV24-1 to TRBJ2-1, with 11 bases matching TRBD2. The CDR3 reads CATSERTSGYNEQFF. In DNA form, the CDR3 reads TGTGCCACCAGTGAGAGGACTAGCGGGTACAATGAGCAGTTCTTC.